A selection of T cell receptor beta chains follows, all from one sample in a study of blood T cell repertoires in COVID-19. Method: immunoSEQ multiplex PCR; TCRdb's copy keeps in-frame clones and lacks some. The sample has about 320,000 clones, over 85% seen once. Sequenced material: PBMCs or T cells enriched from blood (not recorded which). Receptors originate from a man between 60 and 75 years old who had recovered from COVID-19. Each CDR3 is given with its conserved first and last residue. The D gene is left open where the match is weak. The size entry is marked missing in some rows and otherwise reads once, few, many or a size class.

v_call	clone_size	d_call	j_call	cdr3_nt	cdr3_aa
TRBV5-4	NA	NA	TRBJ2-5	TGTGCCAGCAGCTTTCGCGGGCCAGGAGAGACCCAGTACTTC	CASSFRGPGETQYF
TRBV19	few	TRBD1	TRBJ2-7	TGTGCCAGTAGTATAGCGGGACAGGGTTACGAGCAGTACTTC	CASSIAGQGYEQYF
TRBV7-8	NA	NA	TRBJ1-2	TGTGCCAGCAGCTTGAGGGCTAACTATGGCTACACCTTC	CASSLRANYGYTF
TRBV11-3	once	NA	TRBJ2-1	TGTGCCAGCAGCTTAGGGCGGGGACCTTACAATGAGCAGTTCTTC	CASSLGRGPYNEQFF
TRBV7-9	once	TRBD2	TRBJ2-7	TGTGCCAGCAGCCCCCTACTAGCGGTCGGAGGTTATGCCTCCTACGAGCAGTACTTC	CASSPLLAVGGYASYEQYF
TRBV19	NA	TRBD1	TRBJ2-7	TGTGCCAGTAGTGACTCCCCGGGACAGGGGCACTACGAGCAGTACTTC	CASSDSPGQGHYEQYF
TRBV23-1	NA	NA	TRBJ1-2	TGCGCCAGCAGTCAATTACGTGGCCAGTACTATGGCTACACCTTC	CASSQLRGQYYGYTF
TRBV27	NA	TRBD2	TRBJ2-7	TGTGCCAGCAGTATTCGGACTAGCCCATCCTACGAGCAGTACTTC	CASSIRTSPSYEQYF
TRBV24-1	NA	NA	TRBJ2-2	TGTGCCACCAGTGCTAGCGCCCCACTTAACACCGGGGAGCTGTTTTTT	CATSASAPLNTGELFF
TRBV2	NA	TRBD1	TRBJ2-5	TGTGCCAGCAGGACAGGGTTAACGGAGACCCAGTACTTC	CASRTGLTETQYF
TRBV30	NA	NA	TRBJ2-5	TGTGCCTGGAGGGACTTGCGGGAGACCCAGTACTTC	CAWRDLRETQYF
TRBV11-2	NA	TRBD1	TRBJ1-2	TGTGCCAGCAGCCAAGGGGGCGTCTATGGCTACACCTTC	CASSQGGVYGYTF
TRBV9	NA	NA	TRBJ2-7	TGTGCCAGCAGCGCCGACCCAGGCACCGAGCAGTACTTC	CASSADPGTEQYF
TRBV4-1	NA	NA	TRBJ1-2	TGCGCCAGCAGCCAAGGCCTCTTTAGTGGCTACACCTTC	CASSQGLFSGYTF
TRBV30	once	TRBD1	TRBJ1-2	TGTGCCTGGACCCAATGGACAGGGAACTATGGCTACACCTTC	CAWTQWTGNYGYTF
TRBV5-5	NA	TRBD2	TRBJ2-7	TGTGCCAGCAGCTTGGATCTAGCGGGACCCTACGAGCAGTACTTC	CASSLDLAGPYEQYF
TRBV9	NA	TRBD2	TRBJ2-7	TGTGCCAGCAGCCCTCGGGATAGCGGGGAGTCGGTCGAGCAGTACTTC	CASSPRDSGESVEQYF
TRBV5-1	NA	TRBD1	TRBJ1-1	TGCGCCAGCAGCACCTTACCGCGGGGACAGGGGCTGAGGAACACTGAAGCTTTCTTT	CASSTLPRGQGLRNTEAFF
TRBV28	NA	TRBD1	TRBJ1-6	TGTGCCACCCTTCGGACAGGGGGAGGGTTAGTCCCCCTCCACTTT	CATLRTGGGLVPLHF
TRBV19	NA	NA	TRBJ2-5	TGTGCCAGTAGTATTTGGGCGGGGAAAGAGACCCAGTACTTC	CASSIWAGKETQYF
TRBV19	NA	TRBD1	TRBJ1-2	TGTGCCAGTATAAGGACAGGCTTTATTAACTATGGCTACACCTTC	CASIRTGFINYGYTF
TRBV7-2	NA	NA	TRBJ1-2	TGTGCCAGCAGCTTAAGCCCCTTATATGGCTACACCTTC	CASSLSPLYGYTF
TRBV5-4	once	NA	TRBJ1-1	TGTGCCAGCAGCTTCGAACAGGGCTTAGGCCTTGACACTGAAGCTTTCTTT	CASSFEQGLGLDTEAFF
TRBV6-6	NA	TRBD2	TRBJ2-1	TGTGCCAGCAGTAACCCCCAGCGGGGGAGCCCCTATGAGCAGTTCTTC	CASSNPQRGSPYEQFF
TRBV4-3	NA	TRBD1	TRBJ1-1	TGCGCCAGCAGCCGATGGACAGGGGACACTGAAGCTTTCTTT	CASSRWTGDTEAFF
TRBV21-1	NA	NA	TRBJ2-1	TGTGCCAGCAGCAAACCCCGGGGGGGGGCGCAGGGTGAGCAGTTCTTC	CASSKPRGGAQGEQFF